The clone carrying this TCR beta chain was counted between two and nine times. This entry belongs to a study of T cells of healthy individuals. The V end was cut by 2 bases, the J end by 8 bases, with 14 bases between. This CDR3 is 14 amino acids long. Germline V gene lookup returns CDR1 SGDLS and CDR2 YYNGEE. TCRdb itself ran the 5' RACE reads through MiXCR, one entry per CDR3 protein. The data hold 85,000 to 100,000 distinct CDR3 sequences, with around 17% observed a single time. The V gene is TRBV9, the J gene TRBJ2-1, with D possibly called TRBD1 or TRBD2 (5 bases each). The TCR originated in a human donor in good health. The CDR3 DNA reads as TGTGCCAGCAGCGTTAGATCAGGGAGATATGAGCAGTTCTTC. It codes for CASSVRSGRYEQFF.